A single sample is the source of the 14 T cell receptor beta chains below, sequenced in a study of blood T cell repertoires in COVID-19. Generated by immunoSEQ multiplex PCR, the TCRdb table keeps only in-frame clones and is missing some. The sample consists of a few hundred thousand clones, about 81% of them appearing once. Input material: PBMCs or T cells enriched from blood (not recorded which). The receptors come from a man aged 40-49 years who had recovered from COVID-19.

The DNA for the CDR3 is TGTGCCAGCAACCCTTGGGACTCTGCCACCTACGAGCAGTACTTC. Its protein product is CASNPWDSATYEQYF. The chain has TRBV2 and TRBJ2-7; a weak D match, TRBD2 (6 bases). The CDR3 is 15 residues long. The V gene lost 7 bases and the J gene lost 2 bases, with 18 bases spanning the gap. The V gene's germline CDR1 is SNHLY and CDR2 FYNNEI.

The chain links TRBV9 to TRBJ1-3, with TRBD1 matching over 7 bases. Germline loops: CDR1 SGDLS, CDR2 YYNGEE. After removal of 0 bases from V and 0 bases from J, the junction contained 6 bases not matched to a gene. This CDR3 is 17 amino acids long. The CDR3 is CASSVEGRGISGNTIYF. The CDR3 DNA follows: TGTGCCAGCAGCGTAGAAGGCAGGGGGATCTCTGGAAACACCATATATTTT.

This clone was seen a few times. The chain recombines TRBV5-1 with TRBJ2-7; D possibly corresponds to TRBD1 (6 bases). Germline CDR1 reads SGHRS; CDR2 reads YFSETQ. This CDR3 has 15 residues. V shed 2 bases and J shed 2 bases, with 14 bases lying between them. CDR3 residues: CASSLAPDRPYEQYF. In DNA form, the CDR3 reads TGCGCCAGCAGCTTAGCCCCGGACAGACCCTACGAGCAGTACTTC.

This clone was seen a single time. The gene calls are TRBV5-1 and TRBJ2-7, with 9 bases fitting TRBD1. The germline CDR1 and CDR2 sequences are SGHRS and YFSETQ. This CDR3 is 19 amino acids long. Trimming cost V 4 bases and J 3 bases; bases outside gene matches: 20. CDR3 in DNA: TGCGCCAGCAGCCCCGGGACAGGGCATGCCTCGGGGGGTATCTACGAGCAGTACTTC. Translating it yields CASSPGTGHASGGIYEQYF.

The chain carries TRBV4-1 and TRBJ1-1; 7 bases are shared with TRBD1. Germline V gives CDR1 MGHRA, CDR2 YSYEKL. J gave up 1 base and V 3 bases, and 17 bases lay outside the gene matches. CDR3 length equals 19 residues. The CDR3 sequence is CASSQTILGTAKWNTEAFF. In DNA, the CDR3 is TGCGCCAGCAGCCAGACTATTCTTGGGACAGCTAAGTGGAACACTGAAGCTTTCTTT.

This clone was seen a few times. The CDR3 sequence is CASSLSQQLYGYTF. Here the CDR3 DNA reads TGTGCCAGCAGTTTAAGCCAACAGCTCTATGGCTACACCTTC. V gene TRBV28 combines with J gene TRBJ1-2; D remains unclear. Trimming left V 2 bases short and J 4 bases short, with 11 bases between. This CDR3 has 14 amino acids. The germline V gene encodes CDR1 MDHEN and CDR2 SYDVKM.

The V and J genes are TRBV30 and TRBJ1-4; D not resolved. The CDR3 loop spans 15 amino acids. Trimming pared 2 bases from V and 7 bases from J, leaving 17 bases between. From germline, CDR1 is GTSNPN and CDR2 SVGIG (reference sequence). The CDR3 DNA follows: TGTGCCTGGAGTTCAGCCCCGGGAATCGGTGAAAAACTGTTTTTT. Encoded protein: CAWSSAPGIGEKLFF.

V usage is TRBV5-4 and J usage is TRBJ1-1; 10 positions agree with TRBD1. The junction had 6 bases not matched to a gene; V was cut back by 4 bases and J by 6 bases. This CDR3 has 14 residues. Germline V CDR1 and CDR2: SGHNT, YYREEE (reference sequence). CDR3 protein: CASSTGQGVAEAFF. CDR3 in DNA: TGTGCCAGCAGCACCGGACAGGGGGTTGCTGAAGCTTTCTTT.

This clone appeared a single time. The chain recombines TRBV30 with TRBJ1-6, with unresolved D. Germline V CDR1 and CDR2: GTSNPN, SVGIG (reference sequence). V was trimmed by 7 bases and J by 7 bases, leaving 14 bases between them. The CDR3 is 13 amino acids. In DNA, the CDR3 is TGTGCCTATTCCACCCTCGGGAATTCACCCCTCCACTTT. Amino acids: CAYSTLGNSPLHF. The complete variable domain, with remaining parts taken from reference TRBV30 and TRBJ1-6, reads SQTIHQWPATLVQPVGSPLSLECTVEGTSNPNLYWYRQAAGRGLQLLFYSVGIGQISSEVPQNLSASRPQDRQFILSSKKLLLSDSGFYLCAYSTLGNSPLHFGNGTRLTVT.

The gene calls are TRBV27 and TRBJ2-3; D gene unclear. Germline V gives CDR1 MNHEY, CDR2 SMNVEV (reference sequence). The V end was cut by 3 bases, the J end by 0 bases, with 19 bases between. The CDR3 extends over 18 amino acids. The CDR3 DNA is TGTGCCAGCAGTTTTAGAACATGGCCCGCCGGGAGCACAGATACGCAGTATTTT. Amino acids: CASSFRTWPAGSTDTQYF.

The chain recombines TRBV5-1 with TRBJ2-1; D is uncertain. Deletions cut 2 bases from V and 8 bases from J, with 11 bases between. Germline V gives CDR1 SGHRS, CDR2 YFSETQ. The CDR3 totals 13 residues. The CDR3 DNA is TGCGCCAGCAGCTTCCGATCCGGGTATGAGCAGTTCTTC. It is translated as CASSFRSGYEQFF.

This clone was picked up a small number of times. The chain has TRBV29-1 and TRBJ2-2; TRBD1 agrees at 8 bases. Germline V gene data show CDR1 as SQVTM and CDR2 as ANQGSEA. The CDR3 is made up of 15 amino acids. The V segment lost 7 bases and the J segment 4 bases; nucleotides outside the gene matches: 11. Written as DNA, the CDR3 is TGCAGCGCATTTCAGGGGGCCCGCAGCACCGGGGAGCTGTTTTTT. Translating it yields CSAFQGARSTGELFF.

The chain employs TRBV27 and TRBJ2-4, with D possibly TRBD1 on 7 matching bases. With 2 bases removed from V and 2 bases from J, the gap between germline ends came to 16 bases. Per the germline V gene, CDR1 is MNHEY and CDR2 is SMNVEV (reference sequence). This CDR3 contains 17 residues. CDR3 residues: CASSLGQGGVTKNIQYF. CDR3 bases: TGTGCCAGCAGTTTAGGGCAGGGGGGAGTTACCAAAAACATTCAGTACTTC.

This clone was seen just once. The chain uses TRBV11-2 and TRBJ1-1; D not resolved. Germline loops: CDR1 SGHAT, CDR2 FQNNGV. The germline V and J ends were trimmed by 1 base and 6 bases, with 9 bases remaining between them. The CDR3 runs to 13 residues. The chain's CDR3 is CASSLGERAEAFF. The CDR3 DNA is TGTGCCAGCAGCTTAGGGGAGAGGGCTGAAGCTTTCTTT. Full variable domain (missing parts from reference TRBV11-2 and TRBJ1-1): EAGVAQSPRYKIIEKRQSVAFWCNPISGHATLYWYQQILGQGPKLLIQFQNNGVVDDSQLPKDRFSAERLKGVDSTLKIQPAKLEDSAVYLCASSLGERAEAFFGQGTRLTVV.